This note documents a single T cell receptor beta chain sequence. The sample comes from a study of blood T cell repertoires in COVID-19. Looking at the study overall: Material from acute and convalescent COVID-19 was sourced from the United States, Italy and Spain. The analysed material was cDNA or gDNA that came from T cells, B-cell-depleted T cells, or PBMCs.

Some clones are missing from TCRdb's copy, which holds only in-frame ones; the method was immunoSEQ multiplex PCR. The sample shows 130,000 to 150,000 clones, roughly 89% of them seen only once. The V segment lost 0 bases and the J segment 6 bases; nucleotides outside the gene matches: 4. Germline V lookup: CDR1 SGHDT, CDR2 YYEEEE. The CDR3 runs 15 residues. Sequences were obtained from peripheral blood. This TCR derives from a human donor in a cohort sampled during active COVID-19. The chain combines TRBV5-6 with TRBJ2-5, with 11 positions matching TRBD2. CDR3 DNA: TGTGCCAGCAGCTTGGCGGCTAGCGGGGGGCAGACCCAGTACTTC. It translates to CASSLAASGGQTQYF. Filled out from reference TRBV5-6 and TRBJ2-5, the complete variable domain reads DAGVTQSPTHLIKTRGQQVTLRCSPKSGHDTVSWYQQALGQGPQFIFQYYEEEERQRGNFPDRFSGHQFPNYSSELNVNALLLGDSALYLCASSLAASGGQTQYFGPGTRLLVL.